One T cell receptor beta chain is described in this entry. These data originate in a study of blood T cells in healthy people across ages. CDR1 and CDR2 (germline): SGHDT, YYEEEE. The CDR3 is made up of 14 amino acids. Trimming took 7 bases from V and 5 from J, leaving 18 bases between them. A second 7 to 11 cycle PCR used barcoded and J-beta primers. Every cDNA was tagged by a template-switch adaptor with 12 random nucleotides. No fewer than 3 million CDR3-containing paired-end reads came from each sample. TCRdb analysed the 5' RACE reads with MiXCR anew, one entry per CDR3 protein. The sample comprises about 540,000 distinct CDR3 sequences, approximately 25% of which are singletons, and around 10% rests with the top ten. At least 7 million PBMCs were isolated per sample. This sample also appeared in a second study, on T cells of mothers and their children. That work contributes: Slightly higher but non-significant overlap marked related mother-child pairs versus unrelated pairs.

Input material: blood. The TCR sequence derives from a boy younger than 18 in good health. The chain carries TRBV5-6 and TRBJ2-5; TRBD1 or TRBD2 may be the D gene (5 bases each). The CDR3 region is CASLNWGSGETQYF. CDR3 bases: TGTGCCAGCCTTAATTGGGGGTCCGGGGAGACCCAGTACTTC.